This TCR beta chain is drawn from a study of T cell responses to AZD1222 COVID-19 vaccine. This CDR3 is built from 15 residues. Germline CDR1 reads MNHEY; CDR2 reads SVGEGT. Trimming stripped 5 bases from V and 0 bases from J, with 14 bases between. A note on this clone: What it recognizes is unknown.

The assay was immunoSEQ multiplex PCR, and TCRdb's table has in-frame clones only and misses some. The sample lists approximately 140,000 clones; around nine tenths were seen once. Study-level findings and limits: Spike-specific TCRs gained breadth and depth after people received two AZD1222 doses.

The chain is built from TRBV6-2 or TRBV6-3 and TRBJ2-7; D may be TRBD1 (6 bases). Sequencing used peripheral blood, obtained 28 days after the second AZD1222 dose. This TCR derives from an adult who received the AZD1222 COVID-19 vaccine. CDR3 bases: TGTGCCAGCAGTGGCTTCGGACAGCTCTCCTACGAGCAGTACTTC. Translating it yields CASSGFGQLSYEQYF.